This is a list of T cell receptor beta chains from one sample in a study of control samples from healthy donors and cancer patients. Sequencing was performed with immunoSEQ multiplex PCR; in TCRdb, only in-frame clones are kept and a portion is missing. The data contain tens of thousands of clones, roughly nine tenths of them singletons. Material: blood. The receptors stem from a woman aged 70-85 years in good health. CDR3s leave out the opening cysteine and the closing phenylalanine or tryptophan.

j_call | v_call | cdr3_aa
TRBJ1-4 | TRBV5-1 | ASSLGSGREKLF
TRBJ1-1 | TRBV12-3/TRBV12-4 | ASSLRTGEAF
TRBJ2-5 | TRBV19 | ASSHRSNQETQY
TRBJ2-7 | TRBV29-1 | SVGQGFLSEQY
TRBJ1-2 | TRBV3-1/TRBV3-2 | ASSQTGADGYT
TRBJ2-5 | TRBV6-2/TRBV6-3 | ASSYSRSRGGRQETQY
TRBJ2-5 | TRBV5-6 | ASSLGRIAGDTQY
TRBJ2-3 | TRBV5-4 | ASSLRLAGSTDTQY
TRBJ1-5 | TRBV9 | ASSVEGTGAHSNQPQH
TRBJ1-1 | TRBV12-3/TRBV12-4 | ASNGGFNTEAF
TRBJ2-2 | TRBV10-3 | AITVEAGGGGELF
TRBJ2-1 | TRBV11-3 | ASSPPDANEQF
TRBJ1-2 | TRBV3-1/TRBV3-2 | ASTQRGAGSYT
TRBJ1-1 | TRBV5-1 | ASSLGTVNTEAF
TRBJ2-1 | TRBV11-3 | ASSTGGGRGGGEQF
TRBJ1-1 | TRBV29-1 | SGDRAPNTEAF
TRBJ2-2 | TRBV6-5 | ASSYSRPAGGELF
TRBJ2-7 | TRBV10-3 | AIAGTSGRDEQY
TRBJ1-5 | TRBV27 | ATTAPGGQRKVSNQPQH
TRBJ2-3 | TRBV5-5 | ASSAGTSGRGSDTQY
TRBJ2-5 | TRBV7-9 | ASSLRAGVRETQY
TRBJ1-4 | TRBV5-4 | ASSDHRGTNEKLF
TRBJ1-2 | TRBV6-2/TRBV6-3 | ASSMTGDYGYT
TRBJ1-1 | TRBV27 | ASSFSAGGTEAF
TRBJ2-6 | TRBV2 | ASSEARNSGANVLT
TRBJ1-1 | TRBV11-2 | ASSLGELLNTEAF
TRBJ2-3 | TRBV9 | ASTRGQGSTDTQY
TRBJ1-2 | TRBV6-5 | ASRRGTGESWGYT